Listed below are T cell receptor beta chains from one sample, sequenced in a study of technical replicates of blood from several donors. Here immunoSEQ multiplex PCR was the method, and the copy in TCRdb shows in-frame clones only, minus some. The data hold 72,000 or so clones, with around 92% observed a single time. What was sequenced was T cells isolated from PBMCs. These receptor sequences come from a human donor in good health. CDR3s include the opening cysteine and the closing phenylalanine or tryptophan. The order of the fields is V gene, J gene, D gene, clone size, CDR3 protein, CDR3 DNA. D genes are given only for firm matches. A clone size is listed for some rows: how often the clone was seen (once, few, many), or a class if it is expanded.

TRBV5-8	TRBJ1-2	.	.	CASRPRDTYGYTF	TGTGCCAGCAGACCCAGGGACACCTATGGCTACACCTTC
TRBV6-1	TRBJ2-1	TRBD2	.	CASRLAGEVDEQFF	TGTGCCAGCAGACTAGCGGGAGAGGTGGATGAGCAGTTCTTC
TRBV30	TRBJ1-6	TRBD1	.	CAWSVEGGYSPLHF	TGTGCCTGGAGTGTCGAAGGGGGCTATTCACCCCTCCACTTT
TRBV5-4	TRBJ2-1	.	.	CASSSDYLNEQFF	TGTGCCAGCAGTTCCGACTACCTCAATGAGCAGTTCTTC
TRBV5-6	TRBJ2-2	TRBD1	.	CASSFGTGGTGELFF	TGTGCCAGCAGCTTCGGGACAGGGGGCACCGGGGAGCTGTTTTTT
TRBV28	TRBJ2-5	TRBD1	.	CAATGGQETQYF	TGTGCCGCAACAGGGGGCCAAGAGACCCAGTACTTC
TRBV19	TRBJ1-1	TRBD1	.	CASSIGGTVSMNTEAFF	TGTGCCAGTAGTATTGGAGGGACAGTGAGTATGAACACTGAAGCTTTCTTT
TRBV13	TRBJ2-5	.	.	CASNGHSQETQYF	TGTGCCAGCAACGGACATTCGCAAGAGACCCAGTACTTC
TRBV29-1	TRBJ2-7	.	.	CSVESGLSEQYF	TGCAGCGTTGAGAGTGGGCTATCCGAGCAGTACTTC
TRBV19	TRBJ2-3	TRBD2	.	CASSRGLAGPTDTQYF	TGTGCCAGTAGTCGGGGACTAGCGGGACCGACAGATACGCAGTATTTT
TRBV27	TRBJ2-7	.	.	CASSFSGKTHEQYF	TGTGCCAGCAGTTTTTCGGGGAAAACTCACGAGCAGTACTTC
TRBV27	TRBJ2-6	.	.	CASRITSLGANVLTF	TGTGCCAGCAGAATTACGAGTCTGGGGGCCAACGTCCTGACTTTC
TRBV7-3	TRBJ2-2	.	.	CASSFHPGELFF	TGTGCCAGCAGCTTTCATCCCGGGGAGCTGTTTTTT
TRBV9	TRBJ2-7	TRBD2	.	CASSVGLADSYEQYF	TGTGCCAGCAGCGTCGGGCTAGCGGACTCCTACGAGCAGTACTTC
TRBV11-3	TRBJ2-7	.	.	CASSFSGPYEQYF	TGTGCCAGCAGCTTTAGCGGACCCTACGAGCAGTACTTC
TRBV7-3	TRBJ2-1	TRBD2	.	CASSLLAANEQFF	TGTGCCAGCAGCTTACTAGCGGCCAATGAGCAGTTCTTC
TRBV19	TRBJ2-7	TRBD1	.	CASSILGQGDEQYF	TGTGCCAGTAGTATATTGGGACAGGGGGACGAGCAGTACTTC
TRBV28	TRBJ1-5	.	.	CASSFTSRYQPQHF	TGTGCCAGCAGTTTTACATCCCGCTATCAGCCCCAGCATTTT
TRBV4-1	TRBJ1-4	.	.	CASSQEGQGRIKNEKLFF	TGCGCCAGCAGCCAAGAAGGTCAAGGCAGGATAAAAAATGAAAAACTGTTTTTT
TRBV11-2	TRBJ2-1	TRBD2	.	CASSSSGSSYNEQFF	TGTGCCAGCAGCTCTAGCGGGAGCTCCTACAATGAGCAGTTCTTC
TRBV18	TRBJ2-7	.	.	CASSPPGKSDYYEQYF	TGTGCCAGCTCACCCCCCGGGAAATCCGATTATTACGAGCAGTACTTC
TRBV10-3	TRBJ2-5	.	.	CAISEPEGPDQETQYF	TGTGCCATCAGTGAGCCAGAGGGTCCGGACCAAGAGACCCAGTACTTC
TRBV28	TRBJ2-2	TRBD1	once	CASSSQGFTGELFF	TGTGCCAGCAGTTCACAGGGGTTCACCGGGGAGCTGTTTTTT
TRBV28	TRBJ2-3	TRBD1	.	CASSLRDRGSRDTQYF	TGTGCCAGCAGTTTACGCGACAGGGGTAGTAGGGATACGCAGTATTTT
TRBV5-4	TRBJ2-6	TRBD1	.	CASSSNIGTEDSGANVLTF	TGTGCCAGCAGTTCGAATATCGGGACAGAGGACTCTGGGGCCAACGTCCTGACTTTC
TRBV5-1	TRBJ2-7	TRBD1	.	CASSNRDRRAYEQYF	TGCGCCAGCAGCAACCGGGACAGGAGAGCCTACGAGCAGTACTTC
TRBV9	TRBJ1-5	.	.	CASSVEGVSNQPQHF	TGTGCCAGCAGCGTAGAAGGAGTGAGCAATCAGCCCCAGCATTTT
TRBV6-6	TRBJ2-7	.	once	CASSNGAGEGGYF	TGTGCCAGCAGTAACGGGGCGGGAGAGGGGGGGTACTTC
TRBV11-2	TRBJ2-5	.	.	CASSFRRGQETQYF	TGTGCCAGCAGCTTTCGGCGGGGCCAAGAGACCCAGTACTTC
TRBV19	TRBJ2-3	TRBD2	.	CASYPQGLAGGPGSDTQYF	TGTGCCAGTTACCCCCAAGGTCTAGCGGGAGGGCCCGGGTCAGATACGCAGTATTTT
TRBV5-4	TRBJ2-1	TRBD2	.	CASSLGLAVNEQFF	TGTGCCAGCAGCTTGGGACTAGCTGTGAATGAGCAGTTCTTC
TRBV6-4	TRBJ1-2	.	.	CASSDSGAANYGYTF	TGTGCCAGCAGTGACTCGGGAGCAGCTAACTATGGCTACACCTTC
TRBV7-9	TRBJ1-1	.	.	CASSSSNIPAEAFF	TGTGCCAGCAGCTCCTCAAATATCCCGGCTGAAGCTTTCTTT
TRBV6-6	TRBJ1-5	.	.	CASSYWGEGQPQHF	TGTGCCAGCAGTTACTGGGGGGAAGGACAGCCCCAGCATTTT
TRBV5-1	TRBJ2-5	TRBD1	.	CASSLAQGVQETQYF	TGCGCCAGCAGCTTAGCCCAGGGGGTGCAAGAGACCCAGTACTTC
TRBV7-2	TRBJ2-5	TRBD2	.	CASSLGGRAQETQYF	TGTGCCAGCAGCTTAGGCGGGAGGGCCCAAGAGACCCAGTACTTC
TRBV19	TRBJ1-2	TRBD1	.	CASSIDLGTGGYYGYTF	TGTGCCAGTAGTATAGATCTTGGGACAGGGGGCTACTATGGCTACACCTTC
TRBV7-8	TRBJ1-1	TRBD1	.	CASGQESQAFF	TGTGCCAGCGGACAGGAATCCCAAGCTTTCTTT
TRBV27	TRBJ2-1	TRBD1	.	CASSLGQGFNEQFF	TGTGCCAGCAGTTTGGGACAGGGGTTCAATGAGCAGTTCTTC
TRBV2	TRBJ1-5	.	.	CASSEGEFVNQPQHF	TGTGCCAGCAGTGAAGGGGAGTTTGTCAATCAGCCCCAGCATTTT
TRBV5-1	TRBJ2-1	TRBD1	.	CASSLGGQASYNEQFF	TGCGCCAGCAGCTTGGGGGGACAGGCTTCCTACAATGAGCAGTTCTTC
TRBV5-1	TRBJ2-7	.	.	CASSLSRIYEQYF	TGCGCCAGCAGCTTGTCGAGGATCTACGAGCAGTACTTC
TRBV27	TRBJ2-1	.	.	CASSFPLASGINEQFF	TGTGCCAGCAGTTTTCCTCTAGCGTCGGGGATTAATGAGCAGTTCTTC
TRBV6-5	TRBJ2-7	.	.	CASSYRYEQYF	TGTGCCAGCAGTTATCGGTACGAGCAGTACTTC
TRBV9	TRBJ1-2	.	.	CASAPDGGAGGYTF	TGTGCCAGCGCCCCCGACGGGGGGGCGGGTGGCTACACCTTC
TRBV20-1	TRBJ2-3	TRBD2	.	CSGTGGSAQYF	TGCAGTGGGACGGGGGGGAGCGCGCAGTATTTT
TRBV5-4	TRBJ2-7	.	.	CASSLDWTNYEQYF	TGTGCCAGCAGCTTGGACTGGACAAACTACGAGCAGTACTTC
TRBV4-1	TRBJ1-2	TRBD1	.	CASSQDPGGGGYTF	TGCGCCAGCAGCCAAGATCCAGGGGGTGGCGGCTACACCTTC
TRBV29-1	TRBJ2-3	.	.	CSGDITDSTDTQYF	TGCAGCGGGGACATCACAGATAGCACAGATACGCAGTATTTT
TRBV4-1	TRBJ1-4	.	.	CASSQDQGRHNEKLFF	TGCGCCAGCAGCCAAGACCAGGGCCGTCATAATGAAAAACTGTTTTTT
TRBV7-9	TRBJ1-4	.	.	CASSLVSGGTNEKLFF	TGTGCCAGCAGCTTAGTAAGCGGGGGAACTAATGAAAAACTGTTTTTT
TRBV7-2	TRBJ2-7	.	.	CASSYIGSYEQYF	TGTGCCAGCAGCTATATCGGGTCCTACGAGCAGTACTTC
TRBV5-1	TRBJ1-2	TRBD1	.	CASTLLTGGEYGYTF	TGCGCCAGCACCCTATTGACAGGGGGCGAGTATGGCTACACCTTC
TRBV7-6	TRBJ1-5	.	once	CASSFGQGYQPQHF	TGTGCCAGCAGCTTTGGGCAGGGTTATCAGCCCCAGCATTTT
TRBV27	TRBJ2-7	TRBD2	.	CASSLYGQEIAGGILYEQYF	TGTGCCAGCAGTTTATACGGACAGGAGATAGCGGGAGGGATCCTCTACGAGCAGTACTTC
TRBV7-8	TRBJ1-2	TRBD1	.	CASSLAFRDRGPYGYTF	TGTGCCAGCAGCTTAGCTTTTCGGGACAGGGGCCCCTATGGCTACACCTTC
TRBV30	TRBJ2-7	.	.	CAWSRRRRSYEQYF	TGTGCCTGGAGTAGGCGGCGCCGCTCCTACGAGCAGTACTTC
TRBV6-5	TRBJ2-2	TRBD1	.	CASSLGQGFTGELFF	TGTGCCAGCAGTTTGGGACAGGGGTTCACCGGGGAGCTGTTTTTT
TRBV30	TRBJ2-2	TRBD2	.	CAWGAGTSRTGELFF	TGTGCCTGGGGGGCCGGGACTAGCCGCACCGGGGAGCTGTTTTTT